A selection of T cell receptor beta chains follows, all from one sample in a study of blood T cell repertoires in COVID-19. Only in-frame clones appear in the TCRdb table, and some are missing; sequencing was by immunoSEQ multiplex PCR. This table has 150,000 to 200,000 clones, about four fifths appearing once. The sample taken for sequencing was PBMCs or T cells enriched from blood (not recorded which). Source of these receptors: a woman aged 55 to 70 who had recovered from COVID-19. Each CDR3 is given with its conserved first and last residue. D genes are given only for firm matches. Rows give clone size only sometimes, using once, few, many, or a class for an expanded clone.

J gene | clone size | V gene | D gene | CDR3 protein | CDR3 DNA
TRBJ2-3 | - | TRBV7-6 | - | CASSLTGMDTDTQYF | TGTGCCAGCAGCTTAACCGGGATGGACACAGATACGCAGTATTTT
TRBJ1-1 | - | TRBV12-5 | - | CASGFRNTEAFF | TGTGCTAGTGGTTTTAGGAACACTGAAGCTTTCTTT
TRBJ1-2 | few | TRBV7-2 | - | CASTSDSAFYGYTF | TGTGCCAGCACCTCGGACAGCGCCTTCTATGGCTACACCTTC
TRBJ1-6 | - | TRBV19 | - | CASSQMSSYNSPLHF | TGTGCCAGTAGTCAAATGAGCTCCTATAATTCACCCCTCCACTTT
TRBJ2-3 | once | TRBV7-3 | TRBD2 | CASSPTFFPIPGGDTDTQYF | TGTGCCAGCAGCCCGACCTTTTTCCCCATTCCGGGGGGTGACACAGATACGCAGTATTTT
TRBJ2-7 | - | TRBV19 | TRBD1 | CASSIDRQGWNEQYF | TGTGCCAGTAGTATAGATCGACAGGGGTGGAACGAGCAGTACTTC
TRBJ2-3 | - | TRBV9 | TRBD2 | CASNLAGGSDTQYF | TGTGCCAGCAACCTAGCGGGGGGTTCCGATACGCAGTATTTT
TRBJ2-7 | - | TRBV12-3/TRBV12-4 | - | CASSLEGYEQYF | TGTGCCAGCAGTTTGGAGGGCTACGAGCAGTACTTC
TRBJ1-2 | - | TRBV3-1/TRBV3-2 | - | CASSQSDRRNYGYTF | TGTGCCAGCAGCCAAAGTGACAGGAGAAACTATGGCTACACCTTC
TRBJ1-2 | - | TRBV6-1 | - | CASSEVRSYGYTF | TGTGCCAGCAGTGAAGTCCGGAGCTATGGCTACACCTTC
TRBJ1-4 | - | TRBV4-2 | - | CASSQGGEESEKLFF | TGTGCCAGCAGCCAAGGGGGAGAGGAGAGTGAAAAACTGTTTTTT
TRBJ1-1 | - | TRBV5-1 | TRBD1 | CASSRQGGTDTEAFF | TGCGCCAGCAGCCGACAGGGGGGGACGGACACTGAAGCTTTCTTT
TRBJ2-1 | - | TRBV5-1 | - | CALAPSEGNNEQFF | TGCGCCCTCGCCCCGTCGGAGGGAAACAATGAGCAGTTCTTC
TRBJ2-1 | - | TRBV6-4 | TRBD2 | CASKLAGETSYNEQFF | TGTGCCAGCAAACTAGCGGGGGAAACCTCCTACAATGAGCAGTTCTTC
TRBJ2-7 | - | TRBV24-1 | TRBD1 | CATSDPGTGDYEQYF | TGTGCCACCAGTGATCCGGGGACAGGGGACTACGAGCAGTACTTC
TRBJ1-6 | - | TRBV19 | - | CASRGAQGTNSPLHF | TGTGCCAGTAGGGGTGCTCAAGGGACAAATTCACCCCTCCACTTT